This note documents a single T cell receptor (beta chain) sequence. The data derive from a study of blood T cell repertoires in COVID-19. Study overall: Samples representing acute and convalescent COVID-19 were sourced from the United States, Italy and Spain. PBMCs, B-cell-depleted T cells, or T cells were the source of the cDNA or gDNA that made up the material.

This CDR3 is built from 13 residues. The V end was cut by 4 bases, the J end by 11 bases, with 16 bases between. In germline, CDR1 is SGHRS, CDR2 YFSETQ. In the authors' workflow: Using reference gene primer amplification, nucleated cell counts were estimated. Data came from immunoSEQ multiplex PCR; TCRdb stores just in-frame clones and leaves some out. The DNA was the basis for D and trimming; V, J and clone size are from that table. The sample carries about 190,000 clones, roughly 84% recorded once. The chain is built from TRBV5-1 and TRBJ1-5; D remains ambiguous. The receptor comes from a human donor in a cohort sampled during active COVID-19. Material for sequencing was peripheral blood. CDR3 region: CASSVDGSGSQHF. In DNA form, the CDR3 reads TGCGCCAGCAGCGTCGATGGGAGCGGGTCCCAGCATTTT.